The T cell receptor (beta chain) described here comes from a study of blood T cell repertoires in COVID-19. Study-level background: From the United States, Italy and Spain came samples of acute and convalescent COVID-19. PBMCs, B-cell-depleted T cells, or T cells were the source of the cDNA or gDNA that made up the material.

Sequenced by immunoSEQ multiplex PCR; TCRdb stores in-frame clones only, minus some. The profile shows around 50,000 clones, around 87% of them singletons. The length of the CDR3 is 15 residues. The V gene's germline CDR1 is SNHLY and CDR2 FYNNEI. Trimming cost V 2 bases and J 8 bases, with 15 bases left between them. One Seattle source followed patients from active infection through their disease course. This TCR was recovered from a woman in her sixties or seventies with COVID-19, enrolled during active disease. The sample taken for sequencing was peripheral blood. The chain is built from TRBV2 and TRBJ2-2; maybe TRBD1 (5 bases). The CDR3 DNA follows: TGTGCCAGCAGTGAAATCCAGGGCCTGCCGGGGGAGCTGTTTTTT. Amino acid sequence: CASSEIQGLPGELFF.